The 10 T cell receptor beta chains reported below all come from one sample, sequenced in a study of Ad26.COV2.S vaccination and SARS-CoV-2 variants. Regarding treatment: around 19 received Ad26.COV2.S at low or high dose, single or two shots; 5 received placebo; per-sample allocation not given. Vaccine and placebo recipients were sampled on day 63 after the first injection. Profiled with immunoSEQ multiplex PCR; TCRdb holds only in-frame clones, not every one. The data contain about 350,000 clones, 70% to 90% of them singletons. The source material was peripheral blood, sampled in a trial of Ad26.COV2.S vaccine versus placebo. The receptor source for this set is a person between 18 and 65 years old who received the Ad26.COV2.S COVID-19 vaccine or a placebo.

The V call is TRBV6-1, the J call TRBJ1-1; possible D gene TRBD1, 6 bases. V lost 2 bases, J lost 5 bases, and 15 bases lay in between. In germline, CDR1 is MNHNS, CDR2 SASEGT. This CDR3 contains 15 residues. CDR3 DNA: TGTGCCAGCAGTGAACACAGGGACCTTGGGACTGAAGCTTTCTTT. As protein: CASSEHRDLGTEAFF.

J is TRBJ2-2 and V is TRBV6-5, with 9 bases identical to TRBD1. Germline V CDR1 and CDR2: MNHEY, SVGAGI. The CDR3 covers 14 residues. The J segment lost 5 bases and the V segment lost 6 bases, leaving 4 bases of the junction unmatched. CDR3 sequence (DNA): TGTGCCAGCAGATGGGACAGGGCGACCGGGGAGCTGTTTTTT. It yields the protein CASRWDRATGELFF.

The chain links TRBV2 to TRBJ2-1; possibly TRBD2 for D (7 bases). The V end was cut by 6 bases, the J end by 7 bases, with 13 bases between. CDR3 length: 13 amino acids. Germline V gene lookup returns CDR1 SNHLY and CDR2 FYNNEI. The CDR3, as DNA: TGTGCCAGCAGGGACGGGGGGCTTAATGAGCAGTTCTTC. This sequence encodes CASRDGGLNEQFF.

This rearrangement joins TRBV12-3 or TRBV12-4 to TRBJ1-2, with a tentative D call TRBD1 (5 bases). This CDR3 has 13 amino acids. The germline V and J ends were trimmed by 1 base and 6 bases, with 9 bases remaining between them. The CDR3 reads CASSLGGADGYTF. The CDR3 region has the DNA TGTGCCAGCAGTTTAGGAGGGGCAGATGGCTACACCTTC.

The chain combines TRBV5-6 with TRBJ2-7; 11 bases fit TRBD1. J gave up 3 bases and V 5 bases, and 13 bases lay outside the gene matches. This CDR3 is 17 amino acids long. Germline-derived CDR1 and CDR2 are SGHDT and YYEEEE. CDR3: CASSSGTGGTKIYEQYF. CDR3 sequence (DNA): TGTGCCAGCAGTTCCGGGACAGGGGGGACTAAGATCTACGAGCAGTACTTC.

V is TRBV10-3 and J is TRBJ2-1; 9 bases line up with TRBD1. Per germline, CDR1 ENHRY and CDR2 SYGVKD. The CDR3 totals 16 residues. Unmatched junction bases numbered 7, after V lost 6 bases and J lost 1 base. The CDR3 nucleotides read TGTGCCATCAGGACCCCGACAGGGGGTTCCTACAATGAGCAGTTCTTC. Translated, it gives CAIRTPTGGSYNEQFF.

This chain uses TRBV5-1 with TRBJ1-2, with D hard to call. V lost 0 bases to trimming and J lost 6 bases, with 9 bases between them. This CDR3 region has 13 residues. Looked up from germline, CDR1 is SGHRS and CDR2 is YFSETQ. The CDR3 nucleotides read TGCGCCAGCAGCTTGGTGGAAAGCAATGGCTACACCTTC. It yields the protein CASSLVESNGYTF.

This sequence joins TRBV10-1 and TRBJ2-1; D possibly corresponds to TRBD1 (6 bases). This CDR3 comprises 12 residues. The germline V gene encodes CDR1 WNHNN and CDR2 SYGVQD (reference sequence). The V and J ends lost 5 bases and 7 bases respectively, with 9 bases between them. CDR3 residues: CASSKQGNEQFF. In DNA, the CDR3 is TGCGCCAGCAGTAAACAGGGTAATGAGCAGTTCTTC.

CDR3 DNA: TGCAGTGCTAGTCCCGAGGACAGGCGTAATTCACCCCTCCACTTT. Translated: CSASPEDRRNSPLHF. The chain joins TRBV20-1 to TRBJ1-6, with 7 bases identical to TRBD1. V trimming: 3 bases; J trimming: 6 bases; junction bases outside the gene matches: 8. The CDR3 consists of 15 residues. Per germline, CDR1 DFQATT and CDR2 SNEGSKA (reference sequence).

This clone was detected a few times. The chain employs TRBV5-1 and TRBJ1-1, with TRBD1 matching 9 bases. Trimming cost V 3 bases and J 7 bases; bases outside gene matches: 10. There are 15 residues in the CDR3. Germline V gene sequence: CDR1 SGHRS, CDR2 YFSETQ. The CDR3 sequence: CASSSTGQGTNEAFF. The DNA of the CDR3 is TGCGCCAGCAGCTCTACTGGACAGGGGACGAATGAAGCTTTCTTT.